The 31 T cell receptor beta chains below all came from one sample that was sequenced in a study of STAT5B mutations in CD4+ large granular lymphocyte leukemia. Clones were read by immunoSEQ multiplex PCR, and TCRdb kept only the in-frame ones, dropping some. Found here are 30,000 to 40,000 clones, 70% to 90% of them singletons; the top ten hold 0.97%. The sequenced sample was CD4+ T cells from blood buffy coats. These receptors all come from a human donor in good health.

The rearrangement links TRBV5-1 to TRBJ2-3; 8 bases are a match to TRBD2. The germline gives CDR1 SGHRS, CDR2 YFSETQ. Losses at the gene ends were 1 base for V and 7 bases for J; bases not matched to a gene: 5. The CDR3 covers 14 residues. The DNA for the CDR3 is TGCGCCAGCAGCTTGAGTACTAGCGGTAATACGCAGTATTTT. Protein: CASSLSTSGNTQYF.

The gene calls are TRBV5-1 and TRBJ1-6; 8 nucleotides match TRBD1. J gave up 7 bases and V 4 bases, and 7 bases lay outside the gene matches. The CDR3 runs 15 residues. Per the germline V gene, CDR1 is SGHRS and CDR2 is YFSETQ. CDR3 amino acids: CASSATGAGNSPLHF. The CDR3 DNA follows: TGCGCCAGCAGCGCGACAGGGGCAGGGAATTCACCCCTCCACTTT.

This clone was seen only a few times. The chain employs TRBV6-5 and TRBJ2-6; D unresolved. V dropped 0 bases and J dropped 2 bases, with 5 bases sitting between them. CDR1 MNHEY and CDR2 SVGAGI come from the germline V gene. The CDR3 is made up of 15 amino acids. The chain's CDR3 is CASSYSSTGANVLTF. As DNA, the CDR3 is TGTGCCAGCAGTTACTCCTCGACTGGGGCCAACGTCCTGACTTTC.

The genes are TRBV27 and TRBJ1-2, with D possibly matching TRBD1 (6 bases). Germline V gene data show CDR1 as MNHEY and CDR2 as SMNVEV (reference sequence). With 5 bases removed from V and 8 bases from J, the gap between germline ends came to 12 bases. There are 12 residues in the CDR3. CDR3 in amino acids: CASSRGDSGYTF. Here the CDR3 DNA reads TGTGCCAGCAGTAGGGGGGATTCCGGCTACACCTTC.

This clone has just one count. The chain has TRBV19 and TRBJ1-5; weak D call: TRBD1 (5 bases). CDR1 and CDR2 from the germline V gene are LNHDA and SQIVND (reference sequence). The CDR3 extends over 18 amino acids. The germline V and J ends were trimmed by 4 bases and 3 bases, with 22 bases remaining between them. CDR3 region: CASSTLSNGGHLNQPQHF. The CDR3 nucleotides read TGTGCCAGTAGTACCCTTAGCAATGGAGGACACCTCAATCAGCCCCAGCATTTT.

The chain couples TRBV5-1 to TRBJ2-7, with 7 bases that match TRBD1. From germline, CDR1 is SGHRS and CDR2 YFSETQ. V was clipped by 0 bases and J by 5 bases; unmatched bases: 5. This CDR3 region has 14 residues. The DNA for the CDR3 is TGCGCCAGCAGCTTGGTCGGGACAGAAGACGAGCAGTACTTC. This translates into CASSLVGTEDEQYF.

V usage is TRBV6-5 and J usage is TRBJ1-2; D unresolved. The CDR3 consists of 15 residues. The germline gives CDR1 MNHEY, CDR2 SVGAGI. V lost 6 bases and J lost 5, with 19 bases in between. CDR3: CASSPLKGDVYGYTF. As DNA, the CDR3 is TGTGCCAGCAGCCCCCTCAAAGGCGACGTTTATGGCTACACCTTC.

The genes are TRBV14 and TRBJ2-3; D is perhaps TRBD2 (6 bases). The V end lost 1 base, the J end lost 3 bases, and 8 bases lay between the germline ends. CDR3 length: 14 residues. Germline CDR1 is SGHDN and CDR2 is FVKESK. As DNA, the CDR3 is TGTGCCAGCAGCCAAGTAGGGAGGACAGATACGCAGTATTTT. It translates to CASSQVGRTDTQYF.

The rearrangement links TRBV6-1 to TRBJ1-5; 7 bases fit TRBD1. CDR1 and CDR2 (germline): MNHNS, SASEGT. V lost 7 bases, J lost 2 bases, and 8 bases stayed unmatched. The CDR3 totals 15 residues. The CDR3 DNA reads as TGTGCCAGCAACGACAGGGAAGGTGGCAATCAGCCCCAGCATTTT. Translating gives CASNDREGGNQPQHF.

The J gene is TRBJ2-3, the V gene TRBV19; a weak D match, TRBD2 (7 bases). This CDR3 is built from 14 residues. Germline CDR1 and CDR2: LNHDA and SQIVND (reference sequence). Trimming took off 6 bases at V and 9 bases at J, with 19 bases between the two ends. CDR3 sequence (DNA): TGTGCCAGTAGAGGGGGGGTCCTGGAATTGACGCAGTATTTT. This encodes CASRGGVLELTQYF.

The chain links TRBV30 to TRBJ2-7; TRBD2 agrees at 7 bases. Per the germline V gene, CDR1 is GTSNPN and CDR2 is SVGIG (reference sequence). The V gene end was trimmed by 0 bases and the J gene end by 5 bases; junction bases not matched to a gene: 7. The CDR3 totals 14 residues. The CDR3 sequence: CAWSVAGPYDEQYF. CDR3 nucleotide sequence: TGTGCCTGGAGTGTAGCGGGACCCTACGACGAGCAGTACTTC.

V and J are TRBV5-8 and TRBJ1-2, with TRBD1 as a possible D gene (5 bases). V was cut by 1 base and J by 2 bases, with 12 bases left in between. Germline assignment: CDR1 SGHTS and CDR2 YDEGEE. The CDR3 sequence is 15 residues long. In DNA, the CDR3 is TGTGCCAGCAGCTTGATTGGGGGTTGGAACTATGGCTACACCTTC. Translating gives CASSLIGGWNYGYTF.

The CDR3 region is CASSELSGNGYTF. The CDR3 DNA follows: TGCGCCAGCAGTGAGTTGTCAGGGAATGGCTACACCTTC. The V call is TRBV10-2, the J call TRBJ1-2; weak D call: TRBD1 (5 bases). Deletions cut 1 base from V and 6 bases from J, with 9 bases between. Germline V CDR1 and CDR2: WSHSY, SAAADI. This CDR3 contains 13 residues.

The V and J genes are TRBV6-6 and TRBJ2-7, with 7 bases identical to TRBD1. This CDR3 is built from 13 residues. V was clipped by 6 bases and J by 4 bases; unmatched bases: 6. In germline, CDR1 is MNHNY, CDR2 SVGAGI (reference sequence). CDR3 region: CASRRDSEYEQYF. As DNA, the CDR3 is TGTGCCAGCAGGAGGGACAGCGAATACGAGCAGTACTTC.

This chain uses TRBV5-1 with TRBJ2-5; a possible D gene is TRBD1 (5 bases). Germline V gives CDR1 SGHRS, CDR2 YFSETQ. The CDR3 has 17 amino acids. Between the trimmed V and J ends, which lost 4 bases and 1 base, there was a span of 20 bases. The CDR3 spells CASSPTGAAYFQETQYF. The DNA for the CDR3 is TGCGCCAGCAGCCCCACTGGGGCAGCCTACTTCCAAGAGACCCAGTACTTC.

Of note for this clone: Compared with germline, one end of the junction differs, possibly owing to a read error. V is TRBV11-1 and J is TRBJ1-1; D might be TRBD1 (6 bases). Germline-derived CDR1 and CDR2 are SGHAT and FQDESV (reference sequence). The CDR3 runs 13 residues. The CDR3: CASRRKLGAAHTF. DNA of the CDR3: TGTGCCAGCAGGAGGAAGTTGGGGGCAGCACATACCTTT.

The gene calls are TRBV15 and TRBJ1-2, with a tentative D call TRBD1 (5 bases). Germline V CDR1 and CDR2: LNHNV, YYDKDF (reference sequence). This CDR3 has 15 residues. Trimming took off 0 bases at V and 7 bases at J, with 15 bases between the two ends. The CDR3 DNA is TGTGCCACCAGCAGAGAACCCGACAGATATGTTGGCTACACCTTC. It encodes CATSREPDRYVGYTF.

The chain uses TRBV27 and TRBJ2-7; TRBD1 is a possible D gene (5 bases). Germline CDR1 and CDR2: MNHEY and SMNVEV (reference sequence). Trimming removed 5 bases from V and 4 bases from J, with 9 bases in between. The CDR3 totals 12 residues. CDR3 region: CASSTQGYEQYF. CDR3 nucleotide sequence: TGTGCCAGCAGTACCCAGGGATACGAGCAGTACTTC.

This chain connects TRBV6-5 to TRBJ1-5, with a possible D match to TRBD1 (6 bases). Deletions cut 6 bases from V and 0 bases from J, with 12 bases between. The CDR3 consists of 15 residues. Germline V gene lookup returns CDR1 MNHEY and CDR2 SVGAGI. CDR3 loop: CASRTTGTSNQPQHF. For the CDR3, the DNA is TGTGCCAGCAGAACAACAGGGACTAGCAATCAGCCCCAGCATTTT.

This clone was observed a handful of times. The chain is built from TRBV10-1 and TRBJ2-7; no definite D call. The CDR3 sequence is 13 residues long. Germline-derived CDR1 and CDR2 are WNHNN and SYGVQD (reference sequence). V dropped 6 bases and J dropped 12 bases, with 21 bases sitting between them. CDR3: CASSPTGSSLSYF. In DNA form, the CDR3 reads TGCGCCAGCAGCCCTACGGGCAGCTCCCTTTCGTACTTC.

V gene TRBV18 combines with J gene TRBJ2-7, with D possibly matching TRBD2 (7 bases). The germline V and J ends were trimmed by 2 bases and 6 bases, with 20 bases remaining between them. CDR3 size: 16 residues. Germline CDR1 is KGHSH and CDR2 is LQKENI. CDR3 in amino acids: CASSPIPEGGAGEQYF. The CDR3, as DNA: TGTGCCAGCTCACCAATCCCGGAGGGGGGGGCCGGCGAGCAGTACTTC.

The sample holds a few counts of this clone. The rearrangement joins TRBV15 to TRBJ1-5; D is unclear. The CDR3 covers 13 residues. Germline-derived CDR1 and CDR2 are LNHNV and YYDKDF (reference sequence). With 7 bases removed from V and 4 bases from J, the gap between germline ends came to 11 bases. CDR3 residues: CATNRDRNQPQHF. CDR3 nucleotides: TGTGCCACCAACCGGGATCGGAATCAGCCCCAGCATTTT.

The chain recombines TRBV11-1 with TRBJ1-1; no clear D gene. The CDR3 sequence is 15 residues long. Germline V gene lookup returns CDR1 SGHAT and CDR2 FQDESV (reference sequence). The V and J ends lost 1 base and 2 bases respectively, with 11 bases between them. This chain's CDR3 is CASSLVGPINTEAFF. CDR3 sequence (DNA): TGTGCCAGCAGCTTAGTTGGGCCCATCAACACTGAAGCTTTCTTT.

V and J are TRBV4-3 and TRBJ2-1; D might be TRBD1 (8 bases). This CDR3 region has 16 residues. V was pared by 4 bases and J by 4 bases, with 17 bases between. Per the germline V gene, CDR1 is LGHNA and CDR2 is YSLEER. The CDR3 here is CASSLPDREGYNEQFF. The DNA of the CDR3 is TGCGCCAGCAGCCTCCCGGACAGGGAGGGGTACAATGAGCAGTTCTTC.

In regard to this clone: Germline is not matched at one junction end, which may reflect a read error. CDR3 sequence: CVWGEGGTNTDTQYF. CDR3 coding DNA: TGTGTCTGGGGAGAAGGGGGAACTAACACAGATACGCAGTATTTT. V is TRBV30 and J is TRBJ2-3, with D perhaps TRBD1 (6 bases). This CDR3 has 15 amino acids. Germline-derived CDR1 and CDR2 are GTSNPN and SVGIG (reference sequence).

This chain connects TRBV5-1 to TRBJ1-2; D gene unclear. Germline V gene data show CDR1 as SGHRS and CDR2 as YFSETQ. V was clipped by 5 bases and J by 5 bases, with 13 bases between them. CDR3 length: 13 residues. In nucleotides, the CDR3 is TGCGCCAGCAGAGCCGGGTCCATATATGGCTACACCTTC. It is translated as CASRAGSIYGYTF.

The chain couples TRBV7-3 to TRBJ1-1; D not resolved. Trimming removed 6 bases from V and 0 bases from J, with 11 bases in between. This CDR3 is built from 14 residues. From germline, CDR1 is SGHTA and CDR2 FQGTGA. This CDR3 is CASSSTSLNTEAFF. The CDR3 DNA reads as TGTGCCAGCAGTTCTACCTCGCTGAACACTGAAGCTTTCTTT.

This clone came up once. The chain joins TRBV13 to TRBJ2-1, with TRBD2 matching over 12 bases. The CDR3 spans 19 residues. Trimming at V came to 7 bases and at J to 5 bases, leaving 18 bases not matched to a gene. Germline assignment: CDR1 PRHDT and CDR2 FYEKMQ (reference sequence). DNA for the CDR3: TGTGCCAGCACGATGTGGGCTAGCGGGGGGGCCGCACGAAACAATGAGCAGTTCTTC. Translated: CASTMWASGGAARNNEQFF.

A single count supports this clone. The chain employs TRBV4-1 and TRBJ1-3; maybe TRBD1 (5 bases). The germline V gene encodes CDR1 MGHRA and CDR2 YSYEKL. The CDR3 sequence is 16 residues long. V lost 0 bases and J lost 7, with 16 bases in between. In DNA form, the CDR3 reads TGCGCCAGCAGCCAAGAAGGACACAGTCCCGGGAACACCATATATTTT. Its protein product is CASSQEGHSPGNTIYF.

The V and J genes are TRBV19 and TRBJ1-2; no firm D call. The germline V and J ends were trimmed by 7 bases and 1 base, with 13 bases remaining between them. Germline CDR1 LNHDA, CDR2 SQIVND (reference sequence). There are 14 residues in the CDR3. The CDR3 sequence: CASTRRGINYGYTF. Written as DNA, the CDR3 is TGTGCCAGTACCCGGCGAGGCATTAACTATGGCTACACCTTC.

V usage is TRBV5-4 and J usage is TRBJ1-2; no firm D call. Deletions cut 3 bases from V and 4 bases from J, with 16 bases between. The CDR3 totals 15 residues. Germline CDR1 and CDR2: SGHNT and YYREEE (reference sequence). Here the CDR3 reads CASSSGSDTLYGYTF. For the CDR3, the DNA is TGTGCCAGCAGCTCCGGGAGCGATACTCTCTATGGCTACACCTTC. The full variable domain, with the rest looked up from reference TRBV5-4 and TRBJ1-2, is ETGVTQSPTHLIKTRGQQVTLRCSSQSGHNTVSWYQQALGQGPQFIFQYYREEENGRGNFPPRFSGLQFPNYSSELNVNALELDDSALYLCASSSGSDTLYGYTFGSGTRLTVV.